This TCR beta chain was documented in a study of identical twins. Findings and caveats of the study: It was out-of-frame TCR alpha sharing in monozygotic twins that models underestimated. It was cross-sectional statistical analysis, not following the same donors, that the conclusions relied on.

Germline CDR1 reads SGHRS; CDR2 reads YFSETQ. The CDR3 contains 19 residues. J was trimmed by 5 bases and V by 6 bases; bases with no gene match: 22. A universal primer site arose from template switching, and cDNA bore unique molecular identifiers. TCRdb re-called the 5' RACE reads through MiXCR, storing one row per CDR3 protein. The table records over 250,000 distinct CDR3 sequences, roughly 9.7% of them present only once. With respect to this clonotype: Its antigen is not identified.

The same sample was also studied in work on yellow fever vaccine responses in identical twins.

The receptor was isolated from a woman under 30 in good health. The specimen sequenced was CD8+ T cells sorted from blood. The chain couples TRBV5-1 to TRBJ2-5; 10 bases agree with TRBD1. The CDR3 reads CASIPWPGQGPILGETQYF. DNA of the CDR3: TGCGCCAGCATCCCCTGGCCGGGACAGGGGCCCATATTGGGGGAGACCCAGTACTTC.